This entry is about one T cell receptor (beta chain). Its antigen remains unknown. This record belongs to a study of blood T cells in healthy people across ages. Study observations and caveats: Diversity estimates drawn from one million T cells were deemed underestimates. Lack of knowledge of donor CMV status possibly confounded expanded clonotype changes.

For the second PCR, which ran for roughly 7 to 11 cycles, a sample-barcoded 5' primer and a J-beta primer mix were used. Tags on each cDNA molecule came from a template-switch adaptor with 12 random nucleotides. TCRdb independently ran MiXCR on the 5' RACE reads; one entry per CDR3 protein. The repertoire consists of around 2 million distinct CDR3 sequences, with about 39% occurring once and the leading ten covering 20% to 25%. Every donor contributed 7.5 to 10 milliliters of peripheral blood by blood draw. This CDR3 has 12 residues. Germline V gene sequence: CDR1 LGHNA, CDR2 YSLEER. Trimming took 4 bases from V and 6 from J, leaving 9 bases between them.

The sequence was collected from a human donor in good health. The chain joins TRBV4-3 to TRBJ1-2; D possibly corresponds to TRBD1 (5 bases). Material for sequencing was blood. CDR3 DNA: TGCGCCAGCAGCCGTGAGGGGCATGGCTACACCTTC. Its translation: CASSREGHGYTF.